Following are 11 T cell receptor beta chains from one sample sequenced in a study of human T cells and chemical hapten exposure. Stated time point: patch test 2, 6 weeks after DPC sensitization. Indicated treatment: therapeutic diphenylcyclopropenone sensitization with weekly scalp DPC. TCRdb ran MiXCR on the RACE reads and lists one entry per CDR3 protein. The sample holds about 43,000 distinct CDR3 sequences, 3% to 3.5% seen once. The sample here was whole blood, taken in connection with sensitization to the hapten diphenylcyclopropenone (DPC). These receptors all stem from a middle-aged man with alopecia areata. Some clones in this sample may be carry-over from other donors' samples.

This clonotype came up many times. The chain uses TRBV12-3 or TRBV12-4 and TRBJ2-5; unclear D gene. The CDR3 length is 13 residues. The germline V and J ends were trimmed by 7 bases and 7 bases, with 16 bases remaining between them. CDR3 loop: CASTLKVPGTQYF. In nucleotides, the CDR3 is TGTGCCAGCACCTTGAAGGTACCCGGGACCCAGTACTTC.

Many counts were recorded for this clonotype. The gene calls are TRBV29-1 and TRBJ1-1; D perhaps matches TRBD1 (6 bases). The CDR3 covers 13 residues. Per the germline V gene, CDR1 is SQVTM and CDR2 is ANQGSEA. V gave up 3 bases and J gave up 3 bases, with 11 bases separating them. CDR3 residues: CSVDGGADTEAFF. The CDR3 nucleotides read TGCAGCGTTGATGGGGGGGCGGACACTGAAGCTTTCTTT.

There are many counts of this clonotype. The genes are TRBV7-8 and TRBJ2-3, with D maybe TRBD2 (6 bases). V was shortened by 2 bases and J by 0 bases, with 21 bases between the two germline ends. Germline V gene data show CDR1 as SGHVS and CDR2 as FQNEAQ. There are 19 residues in the CDR3. The CDR3 region has the DNA TGTGCCAGCAGCTTAACACCCCCCCCCTATAGCGGTAGCACAGATACGCAGTATTTT. Translating gives CASSLTPPPYSGSTDTQYF.

This clonotype was seen at least ten times. This chain links TRBV7-3 with TRBJ2-3; D is unresolved. Germline V gene data show CDR1 as SGHTA and CDR2 as FQGTGA. This CDR3 comprises 13 residues. V was clipped by 4 bases and J by 3 bases, with 8 bases between them. The CDR3 is CASSSTATDTQYF. The CDR3 DNA sequence: TGTGCCAGCAGCTCGACGGCGACAGATACGCAGTATTTT.

This clonotype was observed a handful of times. The chain employs TRBV5-4 and TRBJ2-3, with TRBD2 identical over 7 bases. The junction had 7 bases not matched to a gene; V was cut back by 0 bases and J by 0 bases. CDR3 length: 17 residues. Germline V lookup: CDR1 SGHNT, CDR2 YYREEE (reference sequence). The CDR3 nucleotides are TGTGCCAGCAGCTTGGGGGGGAGGGATCCTAGCACAGATACGCAGTATTTT. Protein: CASSLGGRDPSTDTQYF.

This clonotype was detected ten times or more. This chain connects TRBV3-1 to TRBJ2-5; the D gene could be TRBD1 or TRBD2 (5 bases each). With 6 bases removed from V and 3 bases from J, the gap between germline ends came to 17 bases. CDR3 length: 15 amino acids. Germline lookup yields CDR1 LGHDT and CDR2 YNNKEL (reference sequence). CDR3 residues: CASRQARDGKETQYF. The CDR3 nucleotides are TGTGCCAGCAGGCAGGCCCGGGACGGAAAAGAGACCCAGTACTTC.

The sample holds many counts of this clonotype. V is TRBV6-1 and J is TRBJ1-4, with D perhaps TRBD1 (6 bases). The CDR3 totals 14 residues. In germline, CDR1 is MNHNS, CDR2 SASEGT. Deletions cut 9 bases from V and 2 bases from J, with 13 bases between. The CDR3 loop is CASSGQMTNEKLFF. CDR3 nucleotide sequence: TGTGCCAGTTCCGGACAGATGACTAATGAAAAACTGTTTTTT.

This clonotype was counted at least ten times. The chain employs TRBV7-9 and TRBJ2-7; a weak D match, TRBD2 (7 bases). Germline V gene data show CDR1 as SEHNR and CDR2 as FQNEAQ (reference sequence). The V and J ends lost 2 bases and 2 bases respectively, with 19 bases between them. This CDR3 is built from 17 residues. The CDR3 protein is CASSLTSLAGAAYEQYF. The CDR3 DNA follows: TGTGCCAGCAGCTTAACGTCTCTGGCGGGGGCGGCCTACGAGCAGTACTTC.

This clonotype was recorded many times. The gene calls are TRBV20-1 and TRBJ2-5; perhaps TRBD1 as D (6 bases). Looked up from germline, CDR1 is DFQATT and CDR2 is SNEGSKA (reference sequence). The V end was cut by 5 bases, the J end by 1 base, with 14 bases between. The CDR3 spans 14 residues. The CDR3 DNA sequence: TGCAGTGCTCGACACCGGGACACCCAAGAGACCCAGTACTTC. Translating gives CSARHRDTQETQYF.

The V and J genes are TRBV4-1 and TRBJ2-7, with a possible D match to TRBD2 (5 bases). Germline V lookup: CDR1 MGHRA, CDR2 YSYEKL. The CDR3 extends over 16 amino acids. V was clipped by 3 bases and J by 2 bases, with 17 bases between them. The CDR3 protein is CASSHPEGASAYEQYF. The CDR3 DNA reads TGCGCCAGCAGCCACCCCGAGGGCGCCTCGGCCTACGAGCAGTACTTC.

A few counts support this clonotype. The rearrangement joins TRBV7-2 to TRBJ1-2; D may be TRBD1 (6 bases). This CDR3 is built from 15 residues. CDR1 is SGHTA, CDR2 FQGNSA, per germline. The V and J ends lost 2 bases and 5 bases respectively, with 15 bases between them. CDR3 DNA sequence: TGTGCCAGCAGCTTAATACCAGGGGATCCATATGGCTACACCTTC. This sequence encodes CASSLIPGDPYGYTF.